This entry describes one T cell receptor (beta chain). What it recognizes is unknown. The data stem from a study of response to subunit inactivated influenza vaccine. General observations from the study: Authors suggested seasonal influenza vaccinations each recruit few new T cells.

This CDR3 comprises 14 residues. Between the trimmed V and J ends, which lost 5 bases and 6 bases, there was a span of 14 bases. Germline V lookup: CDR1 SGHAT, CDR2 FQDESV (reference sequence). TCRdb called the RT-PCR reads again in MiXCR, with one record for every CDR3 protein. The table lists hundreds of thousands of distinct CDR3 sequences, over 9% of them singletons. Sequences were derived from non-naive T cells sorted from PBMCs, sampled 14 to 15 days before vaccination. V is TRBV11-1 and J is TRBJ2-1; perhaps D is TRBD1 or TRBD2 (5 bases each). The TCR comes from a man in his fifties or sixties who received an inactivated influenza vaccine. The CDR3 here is CASSHLPRGNEQFF. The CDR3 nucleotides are TGTGCCAGCAGCCACCTGCCGAGGGGCAATGAGCAGTTCTTC.